This is a list of T cell receptor beta chains from one sample in a study of beta chain features in type 1 diabetes. Data came from immunoSEQ multiplex PCR; TCRdb stores just in-frame clones and leaves some out. The sample has 95,000 to 150,000 clones, 17% seen once. The sequenced sample consisted of central memory CD4+ T cells from blood. All receptors come from a man aged 18 to 30 with type 1 diabetes. CDR3s include the opening cysteine and the closing phenylalanine or tryptophan. Fields, in order: D gene, J gene, V gene, clone size, CDR3 protein, CDR3 DNA. A D gene is named only where the DNA matches it firmly. The size field is filled for only some rows; it gives once, few, many or a size class.

TRBD1 | TRBJ1-5 | TRBV27 | NA | CASSLSGTGGNQPQHF | TGTGCCAGCAGTTTATCGGGGACAGGCGGCAATCAGCCCCAGCATTTT
NA | TRBJ2-3 | TRBV7-2 | NA | CASRTFPGLTSTDTQYF | TGTGCCAGCAGAACCTTCCCGGGACTTACGTCCACAGATACGCAGTATTTT
NA | TRBJ2-6 | TRBV7-2 | medium-sized | CASSLRLSGANVLTF | TGTGCCAGCAGCTTAAGGCTCTCTGGGGCCAACGTCCTGACTTTC
NA | TRBJ2-5 | TRBV6-6 | NA | CASRAGQETQYF | TGTGCCAGCCGAGCAGGCCAAGAGACCCAGTACTTC
TRBD2 | TRBJ2-3 | TRBV11-2 | NA | CASSSGLAGGNQYF | TGTGCCAGCAGCTCAGGACTAGCGGGGGGGAACCAGTATTTT
TRBD2 | TRBJ2-5 | TRBV5-1 | few | CASSLALAGQTETQYF | TGCGCCAGCAGCTTGGCCCTAGCGGGACAGACAGAGACCCAGTACTTC
TRBD2 | TRBJ2-4 | TRBV7-2 | few | CASSLRPSGGAGAKNIQYF | TGTGCCAGCAGCTTAAGGCCTAGCGGGGGGGCCGGAGCCAAAAACATTCAGTACTTC
NA | TRBJ2-1 | TRBV19 | NA | CASSIDLGPPLSDEQFF | TGTGCCAGTAGTATAGATTTGGGTCCCCCCTTGTCGGATGAGCAGTTCTTC
TRBD2 | TRBJ2-7 | TRBV2 | NA | CASTPSGTYEQYF | TGTGCCAGCACCCCTAGCGGTACCTACGAGCAGTACTTC
NA | TRBJ2-7 | TRBV5-4 | many | CASSFWGRTYEQYF | TGTGCCAGCAGCTTCTGGGGGAGGACCTACGAGCAGTACTTC
NA | TRBJ1-3 | TRBV7-9 | NA | CASSLAGRLINSGNTIYF | TGTGCCAGCAGCTTAGCCGGCCGGCTTATAAACTCTGGAAACACCATATATTTT
TRBD2 | TRBJ2-5 | TRBV30 | few | CAWSPTSGSTQYF | TGTGCCTGGAGCCCGACTAGCGGGAGCACCCAGTACTTC
NA | TRBJ2-5 | TRBV18 | many | CASSPRAGVQETQYF | TGTGCCAGCTCACCTCGAGCAGGGGTGCAAGAGACCCAGTACTTC
NA | TRBJ2-7 | TRBV7-2 | few | CASSRGSFVPPEQYF | TGTGCCAGCAGCCGAGGGAGTTTCGTGCCCCCCGAGCAGTACTTC
NA | TRBJ2-5 | TRBV5-1 | NA | CASSLASASVQETQYF | TGCGCCAGCAGCTTGGCCTCAGCTAGCGTCCAAGAGACCCAGTACTTC
TRBD1 | TRBJ2-5 | TRBV27 | NA | CASRRQGADDETQYF | TGTGCCAGCAGGCGACAGGGGGCGGACGACGAGACCCAGTACTTC
TRBD1 | TRBJ2-3 | TRBV30 | few | CAWMDGDRYTDTQYF | TGTGCCTGGATGGACGGGGACAGATACACAGATACGCAGTATTTT
NA | TRBJ1-4 | TRBV28 | few | CASSLGDQSREKLFF | TGTGCCAGCAGTTTGGGAGACCAAAGTCGGGAAAAACTGTTTTTT
NA | TRBJ1-1 | TRBV6-5 | NA | CASSYSLANTEAFF | TGTGCCAGCAGTTACTCGCTGGCGAACACTGAAGCTTTCTTT
NA | TRBJ1-1 | TRBV7-2 | few | CASSFGTTNTEAFF | TGTGCCAGCAGCTTCGGGACAACGAACACTGAAGCTTTCTTT
NA | TRBJ2-7 | TRBV23-1 | few | CASSPEGPHAQYF | TGCGCCAGCTCCCCCGAGGGGCCCCATGCGCAGTACTTC
TRBD1 | TRBJ2-7 | TRBV4-1 | few | CASSRGGPLSYEQYF | TGCGCCAGCAGCCGAGGGGGCCCCCTCTCCTACGAGCAGTACTTC
NA | TRBJ2-2 | TRBV6-4 | NA | CASSEGSFDTGELFF | TGTGCCAGCAGTGAGGGAAGCTTCGACACCGGGGAGCTGTTTTTT